This is a list of T cell receptor beta chains from one sample in a study of blood T cell repertoires in COVID-19. TCRdb's copy holds only in-frame clones and misses some; the assay was immunoSEQ multiplex PCR. The sample lists under 250,000 clones, 86% seen once, with around 1.5% in the top ten. Material for sequencing was peripheral blood. Every receptor here comes from a woman aged 60 to 75 who had recovered from COVID-19. Both conserved end residues are part of each CDR3. The order of the fields is V gene, J gene, clone size, D gene, CDR3 DNA, CDR3 protein. A D gene is named only where the DNA matches it firmly. Clone size is shown for a subset of rows, as once, few, many or a class of expanded clone.

TRBV28	TRBJ1-5	NA	TRBD1	TGTGCCAGCAGTCGCGACAGGGGGCCTAGCAATCAGCCCCAGCATTTT	CASSRDRGPSNQPQHF
TRBV5-4	TRBJ2-1	NA	NA	TGTGCCAGCAGCTTGATAGGGGGTTCCTACAATGAGCAGTTCTTC	CASSLIGGSYNEQFF
TRBV18	TRBJ1-5	NA	NA	TGTGCCAGCTCACCGGGCGATCGCAATCAGCCCCAGCATTTT	CASSPGDRNQPQHF
TRBV14	TRBJ2-7	NA	TRBD1	TGTGCCAGCAGCCGTACCGGGACAGCGACCTACGAGCAGTACTTC	CASSRTGTATYEQYF
TRBV5-4	TRBJ2-2	NA	NA	TGTGCCAGCGCAAGCGCAGCGAACACCGGGGAGCTGTTTTTT	CASASAANTGELFF
TRBV18	TRBJ1-3	NA	NA	TGTGCCAGCTCACCACAGTTCGAGTTCTCTGGAAACACCATATATTTT	CASSPQFEFSGNTIYF
TRBV5-4	TRBJ2-5	NA	TRBD2	TGTGCCAGCAGCTTGGGGGCGGCGGGGGGAGAGACCCAGTACTTC	CASSLGAAGGETQYF
TRBV5-1	TRBJ2-2	NA	NA	TGCGCCAGCAGCTTGAGGCGGGACTTCAACACCGGGGAGCTGTTTTTT	CASSLRRDFNTGELFF
TRBV24-1	TRBJ2-1	NA	TRBD1	TGTGCCACCAGTGTCCGGGACAGGGCATACAATGAGCAGTTCTTC	CATSVRDRAYNEQFF
TRBV10-3	TRBJ2-3	NA	TRBD2	TGTGCCATCGGAGCGGGGGGGCCGGGAGATACGCAGTATTTT	CAIGAGGPGDTQYF
TRBV6-5	TRBJ1-4	NA	NA	TGTGCCACCTACCATAATGAAAAACTGTTTTTT	CATYHNEKLFF
TRBV7-9	TRBJ2-5	NA	TRBD2	TGTGCCAGTGGGGGGGTAGAGACCCAGTACTTC	CASGGVETQYF
TRBV5-8	TRBJ1-4	NA	TRBD1	TGTGCCAGCAGCCCTGGGACAGGGGCAACTAATGAAAAACTGTTTTTT	CASSPGTGATNEKLFF
TRBV6-2/TRBV6-3	TRBJ2-7	once	TRBD1	TGTGCCAGCAGTTACCCCAGGGACAGGCCCGAGCAGTACTTC	CASSYPRDRPEQYF
TRBV28	TRBJ2-2	NA	NA	TGTGCCACCGGACCGGACAGAGCCACCGGGGAGCTGTTTTTT	CATGPDRATGELFF
TRBV28	TRBJ1-5	NA	NA	TGTGCCAGCCGCGCGAACCTCTCGGGGAAGCCCCAGCATTTT	CASRANLSGKPQHF
TRBV9	TRBJ1-2	NA	NA	TGTGCCAGCAGCGTAATTTCTTCGTATGGCTACACCTTC	CASSVISSYGYTF
TRBV29-1	TRBJ2-7	few	NA	TGCAGCGCAAGAGGAGGCAGGGGCGATTCCCACGAGCAGTACTTC	CSARGGRGDSHEQYF
TRBV9	TRBJ2-4	NA	NA	TGTGCCAGCAGCCATGAAAACATTCAGTACTTC	CASSHENIQYF
TRBV19	TRBJ2-1	NA	TRBD2	TGTGCCAGTAGTAAGGCGGGGGGGCTGGATGAGCAGTTCTTC	CASSKAGGLDEQFF
TRBV10-3	TRBJ1-2	NA	NA	TGTGCCATCAGTGAGGGGGAGGGGCCATGGGACTATGGCTACACCTTC	CAISEGEGPWDYGYTF
TRBV11-2	TRBJ2-1	NA	TRBD2	TGTGCCAGCAGCTTAAGGGCCCCTAGCGGGACCTACAATGAGCAGTTCTTC	CASSLRAPSGTYNEQFF
TRBV15	TRBJ2-7	NA	NA	TGTGCCACCAGCATACTGGGACAACACTACGAGCAGTACTTC	CATSILGQHYEQYF
TRBV9	TRBJ2-3	NA	NA	TGTGCCAGCAGCGCAACAGATACGCAGTATTTT	CASSATDTQYF
TRBV19	TRBJ2-3	NA	NA	TGTGCCAGTAGTTCCCGGACTTATACAGATACGCAGTATTTT	CASSSRTYTDTQYF
TRBV4-2	TRBJ2-1	NA	TRBD2	TGTGCCAGCAGCCAAGAGTCTGTGTCTAGCGGGTACAATGAGCAATTCTTC	CASSQESVSSGYNEQFF
TRBV3-1/TRBV3-2	TRBJ2-2	NA	NA	TGTGCCAGCAGCCGACTGGCGAACACCGGGGAGCTGTTTTTT	CASSRLANTGELFF
TRBV7-3	TRBJ1-1	NA	NA	TGTGCCAGCAGCTTAACCCGGGGTAACACTGAAGCTTTCTTT	CASSLTRGNTEAFF
TRBV7-6	TRBJ2-1	NA	NA	TGTGCCAGCAGCTTAGGTAGCTCCTACAATGAGCAGTTCTTC	CASSLGSSYNEQFF
TRBV7-6	TRBJ2-3	once	NA	TGTGCCAGCAGCTTAGTATCTACTAGCACAGATACGCAGTATTTT	CASSLVSTSTDTQYF
TRBV18	TRBJ1-2	once	NA	TGTGCCAGCTCACCACCGGACCTCACTACTCGGGGCTATGGCTACACCTTC	CASSPPDLTTRGYGYTF
TRBV7-3	TRBJ2-1	NA	NA	TGTGCCAGCAGCTTGGGTGTGGGGACTTACAATGAGCAGTTCTTC	CASSLGVGTYNEQFF
TRBV11-1	TRBJ2-7	NA	NA	TGTGCCAGCAGCTTAATGGGGCTCTACGAGCAGTACTTC	CASSLMGLYEQYF
TRBV4-2	TRBJ2-2	NA	NA	TGTGCCAGCAGCCAAGACAGGCAGGGGACCGGGGAGCTGTTTTTT	CASSQDRQGTGELFF
TRBV28	TRBJ2-7	NA	TRBD2	TGTGCCAGCAGTTTTAGCGGGGGCGCCGCCTACGAGCAGTACTTC	CASSFSGGAAYEQYF
TRBV27	TRBJ1-4	NA	NA	TGTGCCAGCAGTTTACGCAGCGCAACTAATGAAAAACTGTTTTTT	CASSLRSATNEKLFF
TRBV12-3/TRBV12-4	TRBJ2-2	few	NA	TGTGCCAGCACCCGAGCGGTGACCGGGGAGCTGTTTTTT	CASTRAVTGELFF
TRBV2	TRBJ1-1	NA	NA	TGTGCCAGCAGAATCGACAATTCGAACACTGAAGCTTTCTTT	CASRIDNSNTEAFF
TRBV11-3	TRBJ2-3	NA	NA	TGTGCCAGCAGCTTACAGGGTTTCGATACGCAGTATTTT	CASSLQGFDTQYF
TRBV6-1	TRBJ1-2	NA	NA	TGTGCCAGCAGTGAAGGGGTGGTCCAAGGACAGTACTATGGCTACACCTTC	CASSEGVVQGQYYGYTF
TRBV27	TRBJ1-5	NA	NA	TGTGCCAGCAGTGACACCGGCCAGCCCCAGCATTTT	CASSDTGQPQHF
TRBV9	TRBJ2-2	NA	NA	TGTGCCAGCAGCGATCCCAGGAACACCGGGGAGCTGTTTTTT	CASSDPRNTGELFF
TRBV7-2	TRBJ2-4	NA	TRBD1	TGTGCCAGCAGCTTCGACAGGGAGAGAAACATTCAGTACTTC	CASSFDRERNIQYF
TRBV5-5	TRBJ2-7	NA	TRBD1	TGTGCCAGCAGCTCCGGGACAGGCGGTTACGAGCAGTACTTC	CASSSGTGGYEQYF
TRBV5-1	TRBJ2-1	NA	TRBD2	TGCGCCAGCAGCTCGCCAGGACTAGCGGGGCACCTCTTC	CASSSPGLAGHLF
TRBV19	TRBJ2-7	few	NA	TGTGCCAGTAGTAGTGGCAGGGCCTACGAGCAGTACTTC	CASSSGRAYEQYF